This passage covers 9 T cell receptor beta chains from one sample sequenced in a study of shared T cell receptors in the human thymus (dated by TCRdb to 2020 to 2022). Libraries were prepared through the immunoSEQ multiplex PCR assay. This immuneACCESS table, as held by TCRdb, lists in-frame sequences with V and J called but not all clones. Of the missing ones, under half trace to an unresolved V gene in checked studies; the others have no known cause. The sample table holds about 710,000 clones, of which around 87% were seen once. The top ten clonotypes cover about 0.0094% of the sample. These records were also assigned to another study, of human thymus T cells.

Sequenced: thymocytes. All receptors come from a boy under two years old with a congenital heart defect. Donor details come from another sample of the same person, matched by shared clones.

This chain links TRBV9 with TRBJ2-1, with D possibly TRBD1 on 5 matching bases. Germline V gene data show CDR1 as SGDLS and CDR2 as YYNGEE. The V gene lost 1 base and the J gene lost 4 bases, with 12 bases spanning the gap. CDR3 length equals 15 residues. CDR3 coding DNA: TGTGCCAGCAGCGTAACCGCCGACAGATACAATGAGCAGTTCTTC. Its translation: CASSVTADRYNEQFF.

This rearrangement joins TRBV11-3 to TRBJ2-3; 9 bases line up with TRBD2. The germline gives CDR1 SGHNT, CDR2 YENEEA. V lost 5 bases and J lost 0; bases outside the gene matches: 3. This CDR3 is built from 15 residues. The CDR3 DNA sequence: TGTGCCAGCAGCATTAGCGGGGGTAGCACAGATACGCAGTATTTT. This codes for CASSISGGSTDTQYF.

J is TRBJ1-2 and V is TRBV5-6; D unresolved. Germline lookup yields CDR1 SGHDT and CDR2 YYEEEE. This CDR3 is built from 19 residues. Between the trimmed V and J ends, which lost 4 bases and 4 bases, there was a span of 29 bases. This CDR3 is CASSRTGSRETSPGYGYTF. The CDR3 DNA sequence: TGTGCCAGCAGCCGTACCGGTAGCCGGGAAACGAGCCCTGGCTATGGCTACACCTTC.

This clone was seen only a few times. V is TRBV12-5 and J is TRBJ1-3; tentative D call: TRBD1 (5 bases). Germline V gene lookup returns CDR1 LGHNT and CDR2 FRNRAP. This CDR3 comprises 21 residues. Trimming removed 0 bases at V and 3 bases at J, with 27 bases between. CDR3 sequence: CASGLVSLRNGQPRGGNTIYF. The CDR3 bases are TGTGCTAGTGGTTTGGTTTCGCTACGTAATGGCCAACCTAGGGGTGGAAACACCATATATTTT. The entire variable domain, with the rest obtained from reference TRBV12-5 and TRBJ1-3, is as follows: DARVTQTPRHKVTEMGQEVTMRCQPILGHNTVFWYRQTMMQGLELLAYFRNRAPLDDSGMPKDRFSAEMPDATLATLKIQPSEPRDSAVYFCASGLVSLRNGQPRGGNTIYFGEGSWLTVV.

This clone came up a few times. CDR3 sequence (DNA): TGTGCCAGCAGCCAAGATGCGGGGGGGCCTCGAGATACGCAGTATTTT. It encodes CASSQDAGGPRDTQYF. The V call is TRBV4-2, the J call TRBJ2-3; 9 nucleotides align to TRBD2. CDR1 and CDR2 (germline): LGHNA, YNFKEQ. The CDR3 sequence is 16 residues long. V trimming: 0 bases; J trimming: 5 bases; junction bases outside the gene matches: 6.

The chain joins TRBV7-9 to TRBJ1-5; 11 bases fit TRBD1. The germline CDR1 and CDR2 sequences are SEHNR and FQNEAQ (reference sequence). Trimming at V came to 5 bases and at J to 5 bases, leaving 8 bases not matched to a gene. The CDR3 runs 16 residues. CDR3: CASSLRDRGEDQPQHF. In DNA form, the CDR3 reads TGTGCCAGCAGCCTCCGGGACAGGGGGGAAGATCAGCCCCAGCATTTT.

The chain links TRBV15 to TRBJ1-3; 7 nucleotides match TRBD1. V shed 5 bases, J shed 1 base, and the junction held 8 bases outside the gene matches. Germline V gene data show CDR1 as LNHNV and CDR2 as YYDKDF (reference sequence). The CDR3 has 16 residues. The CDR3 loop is CATSERRGISGNTIYF. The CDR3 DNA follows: TGTGCCACCAGCGAGCGCAGGGGGATATCTGGAAACACCATATATTTT.

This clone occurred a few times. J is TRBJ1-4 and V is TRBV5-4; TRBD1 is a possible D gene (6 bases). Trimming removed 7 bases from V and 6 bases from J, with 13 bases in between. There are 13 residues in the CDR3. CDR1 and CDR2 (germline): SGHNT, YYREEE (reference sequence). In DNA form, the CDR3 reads TGTGCCAGCGCACGGCAGGGGCATGAAAAACTGTTTTTT. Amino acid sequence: CASARQGHEKLFF. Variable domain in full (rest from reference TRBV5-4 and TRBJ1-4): ETGVTQSPTHLIKTRGQQVTLRCSSQSGHNTVSWYQQALGQGPQFIFQYYREEENGRGNFPPRFSGLQFPNYSSELNVNALELDDSALYLCASARQGHEKLFFGSGTQLSVL.

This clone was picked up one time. CDR3 in DNA: TGTGCCAGCGGGAATGGACAGAACACTGAAGCTTTCTTT. As protein: CASGNGQNTEAFF. The genes are TRBV5-5 and TRBJ1-1; TRBD1 is a possible D gene (5 bases). The ends were cut back, 7 bases at V and 1 base at J, with 11 bases in the middle. The CDR3 covers 13 residues. CDR1 and CDR2 from the germline V gene are SGHKS and YYEKEE (reference sequence). Supplemented by reference TRBV5-5 and TRBJ1-1, the full variable domain reads DAGVTQSPTHLIKTRGQQVTLRCSPISGHKSVSWYQQVLGQGPQFIFQYYEKEERGRGNFPDRFSARQFPNYSSELNVNALLLGDSALYLCASGNGQNTEAFFGQGTRLTVV.